This T cell receptor (beta chain) was captured in a study of cytotoxic CD8 clonotypes in ibrutinib-treated CLL. Study at large: By median about 69 months, approximately twelve had progressed and 14 stayed remitted; responses had been 2 complete and roughly 24 partial. Averaging across samples gave about 240,000 productive templates and roughly 88,000 productive rearrangements.

Concerning this clone itself: Antigen specificity is unknown.

The protocol was immunoSEQ multiplex PCR, while the TCRdb copy is restricted to in-frame clones and leaves out a portion. The table shows about 270,000 clones, with approximately 76% occurring only once. Study-wide points: Clonality increased at ibrutinib response and stayed stable in sustained remission. At progression, however, it fell back toward baseline. Measured clonality at baseline was greater than in age-matched healthy donors and tracked with circulating CD8+ T-cell counts.

Between the trimmed V and J ends, which lost 2 bases and 11 bases, there was a span of 12 bases. This CDR3 spans 12 amino acids. Germline V gene lookup returns CDR1 SGHDT and CDR2 YYEEEE. The sequence was collected from a human donor with chronic lymphocytic leukemia. This chain connects TRBV5-6 to TRBJ2-3, with D unclear. The material was PBMCs, obtained at disease progression, from a patient treated with ibrutinib. Here the CDR3 reads CASSFKSVEQYF. CDR3 DNA: TGTGCCAGCAGCTTCAAATCGGTAGAGCAGTATTTT.